The 32 T cell receptor beta chains given below trace back to one sample, sequenced in a study of blood T cells in healthy people across ages. A second PCR of 7 to 11 cycles used a sample-barcoded 5' primer and a J-beta primer mix. TCRdb reprocessed the 5' RACE reads with MiXCR, giving one entry per CDR3 protein. The table lists about 680,000 distinct CDR3 sequences, roughly 50% of them singletons. Material for sequencing was blood. These receptors were taken from a woman between 55 and 75 years old in good health.

In its sample, this clonotype was seen many times. This chain connects TRBV29-1 to TRBJ2-1; TRBD2 matches 9 bases. The V gene end was trimmed by 2 bases and the J gene end by 4 bases; junction bases not matched to a gene: 6. The CDR3 has 15 residues. The germline V gene has CDR1 SQVTM and CDR2 ANQGSEA. Here the CDR3 DNA reads TGCAGCGTTGAAAGAGGGCTAGCGGGGTACAATGAGCAGTTCTTC. It yields the protein CSVERGLAGYNEQFF.

This rearrangement joins TRBV5-5 to TRBJ2-1; a possible D gene is TRBD2 (5 bases). Trimming stripped 0 bases from V and 0 bases from J, with 10 bases between. The CDR3 covers 16 residues. The germline gives CDR1 SGHKS, CDR2 YYEKEE (reference sequence). Here the CDR3 DNA reads TGTGCCAGCAGCTTGGCGGCTGGGAGCTCCTACAATGAGCAGTTCTTC. Translating gives CASSLAAGSSYNEQFF.

This rearrangement joins TRBV20-1 to TRBJ2-3, with a weak D call TRBD1 (6 bases). This CDR3 spans 13 amino acids. The V end lost 0 bases, the J end lost 10 bases, and 14 bases lay between the germline ends. Germline values: CDR1 DFQATT, CDR2 SNEGSKA (reference sequence). This CDR3 reads CSARDSNSGAQYF. CDR3 DNA: TGCAGTGCTAGAGATTCCAATTCAGGGGCGCAGTATTTT.

This clonotype was counted between two and nine times. V and J are TRBV20-1 and TRBJ2-1; 12 nucleotides match TRBD2. Germline V gene data show CDR1 as DFQATT and CDR2 as SNEGSKA (reference sequence). Trimming removed 4 bases from V and 2 bases from J; junction bases left unmatched: 6. The CDR3 covers 16 residues. This CDR3 is CSAKPGLAGTYNEQFF. DNA for the CDR3: TGCAGTGCTAAGCCGGGACTAGCGGGTACCTACAATGAGCAGTTCTTC.

This chain joins TRBV30 and TRBJ2-5; perhaps TRBD2 as D (6 bases). The CDR3 consists of 14 residues. Germline CDR1 is GTSNPN and CDR2 is SVGIG (reference sequence). V lost 1 base to trimming and J lost 11 bases, with 20 bases between them. The CDR3 bases are TGTGCCTGGAGTGAACGGGAGCCGTACAATGAGCAGTACTTC. Encoded protein: CAWSEREPYNEQYF.

The chain links TRBV5-1 to TRBJ2-4, with D maybe TRBD2 (6 bases). The V end was cut by 10 bases, the J end by 7 bases, with 18 bases between. The CDR3 consists of 13 residues. Looked up from germline, CDR1 is SGHRS and CDR2 is YFSETQ. The CDR3 region is CASSREDVNIQYF. The CDR3 DNA reads as TGCGCCTCCTCTAGGGAGGACGTCAACATTCAGTACTTC.

V and J are TRBV5-6 and TRBJ2-1; TRBD1 or TRBD2 may be the D gene (5 bases each). CDR3 length: 13 residues. Germline lookup yields CDR1 SGHDT and CDR2 YYEEEE. The V and J ends lost 4 bases and 5 bases respectively, with 10 bases between them. The CDR3 nucleotides read TGTGCCAGCAGCGCCGGGACCAACAATGAGCAGTTCTTC. It encodes CASSAGTNNEQFF.

The chain is built from TRBV2 and TRBJ2-7; 8 bases agree with TRBD1. Trimming at V came to 6 bases and at J to 2 bases, leaving 6 bases not matched to a gene. Germline values: CDR1 SNHLY, CDR2 FYNNEI. CDR3 size: 14 residues. The CDR3 DNA reads as TGTGCCAGCAGGCTCGGGACAGGCCCCTACGAGCAGTACTTC. The encoded protein is CASRLGTGPYEQYF.

The V and J genes are TRBV24-1 and TRBJ1-4; D possibly corresponds to TRBD1 (6 bases). V dropped 3 bases and J dropped 7 bases, with 14 bases sitting between them. CDR3 size: 15 residues. The germline V gene encodes CDR1 KGHDR and CDR2 SFDVKD. The CDR3 sequence is CATSDGQRGGEKLFF. The CDR3 DNA is TGTGCCACCAGTGATGGACAGCGAGGGGGTGAAAAACTGTTTTTT.

V gene TRBV5-1 combines with J gene TRBJ2-1; D is unclear. The CDR3 is made up of 14 amino acids. Trimming took off 4 bases at V and 4 bases at J, with 12 bases between the two ends. Germline CDR1 is SGHRS and CDR2 is YFSETQ. CDR3 loop: CASSQEPSYNEQFF. CDR3 sequence (DNA): TGCGCCAGCAGCCAGGAACCCTCATACAATGAGCAGTTCTTC. The full variable domain, its missing parts supplied by reference TRBV5-1 and TRBJ2-1, is KAGVTQTPRYLIKTRGQQVTLSCSPISGHRSVSWYQQTPGQGLQFLFEYFSETQRNKGNFPGRFSGRQFSNSRSEMNVSTLELGDSALYLCASSQEPSYNEQFFGPGTRLTVL.

The chain combines TRBV7-9 with TRBJ1-5, with D possibly being TRBD1 (6 bases). The germline V and J ends were trimmed by 4 bases and 0 bases, with 7 bases remaining between them. The CDR3 has 14 amino acids. Germline assignment: CDR1 SEHNR and CDR2 FQNEAQ (reference sequence). The CDR3 is CASSSDSSNQPQHF. The DNA for the CDR3 is TGTGCCAGCAGCTCGGACAGTAGCAATCAGCCCCAGCATTTT.

V and J are TRBV15 and TRBJ2-4; weak D call: TRBD1 (5 bases). V gave up 0 bases and J gave up 5 bases, with 14 bases separating them. CDR3 length: 16 residues. Looked up from germline, CDR1 is LNHNV and CDR2 is YYDKDF (reference sequence). This chain's CDR3 is CATSRDLTVGQNIQYF. CDR3 in DNA: TGTGCCACCAGCAGAGATCTTACAGTGGGGCAAAACATTCAGTACTTC.

This clonotype occurred a few times. The rearrangement links TRBV4-3 to TRBJ2-3; TRBD1 matches at 7 bases. Germline trimming cut 3 bases from V and 2 bases from J; bases unmatched to any gene: 5. CDR3 size: 15 residues. Germline CDR1 is LGHNA and CDR2 is YSLEER. The CDR3, as DNA: TGCGCCAGCAGCCAGGGAACAGGGGTCACAGATACGCAGTATTTT. Its translation: CASSQGTGVTDTQYF.

Points on this clonotype: One end of the junction varies from germline; a read error may be responsible. The chain joins TRBV7-9 to TRBJ2-4; D not certain. The tail of the sequence fits TRBJ2-7 better, so the J call may be wrong. CDR1 is SEHNR, CDR2 FQNEAQ, per germline (reference sequence). The length of the CDR3 is 15 residues. CDR3 loop: CASSLMSASSHEQYF. CDR3 DNA: TGTGCCAGCAGCTTAATGAGCGCGAGCTCCCACGAGCAGTACTTC.

The chain uses TRBV12-3 or TRBV12-4 and TRBJ1-4; D ambiguous. Trimming shortened V by 2 bases and J by 1 base, and 8 bases separated the two germline ends. The CDR3 contains 15 residues. The CDR3 sequence: CASSLQAGTNEKLFF. CDR3 nucleotides: TGTGCCAGCAGTTTACAGGCGGGAACTAATGAAAAACTGTTTTTT.

The V gene is TRBV19, the J gene TRBJ1-4; D remains unclear. V lost 4 bases, J lost 7 bases, and 10 bases lay in between. This CDR3 comprises 13 residues. CDR1 is LNHDA, CDR2 SQIVND, per germline (reference sequence). CDR3 residues: CASSSPGGEKLFF. In DNA, the CDR3 is TGTGCCAGTAGTAGCCCCGGCGGTGAAAAACTGTTTTTT. The complete variable domain, with remaining parts taken from reference TRBV19 and TRBJ1-4, reads DGGITQSPKYLFRKEGQNVTLSCEQNLNHDAMYWYRQDPGQGLRLIYYSQIVNDFQKGDIAEGYSVSREKKESFPLTVTSAQKNPTAFYLCASSSPGGEKLFFGSGTQLSVL.

The chain links TRBV20-1 to TRBJ2-5; D is possibly TRBD1 or TRBD2 (7 bases each). The DNA end favors TRBJ2-7, so the J call may be wrong. The CDR3 length is 14 residues. Germline values: CDR1 DFQATT, CDR2 SNEGSKA (reference sequence). The CDR3 DNA is TGCAGTGCTAGAGTAGGCAGGGGGGGGTACGAGCAGTACTTC. Protein product: CSARVGRGGYEQYF.

This sequence joins TRBV28 and TRBJ2-7; D not certain. Germline V gives CDR1 MDHEN, CDR2 SYDVKM. The CDR3 extends over 14 amino acids. Trimming left V 2 bases short and J 3 bases short, with 11 bases between. The CDR3 nucleotides read TGTGCCAGCAGTTTACTGTTTCGCGGCTACGAGCAGTACTTC. It translates to CASSLLFRGYEQYF.

This clonotype was counted between two and nine times. The chain uses TRBV7-2 and TRBJ2-5, with TRBD1 identical over 10 bases. Germline V gene sequence: CDR1 SGHTA, CDR2 FQGNSA. The V gene end was trimmed by 4 bases and the J gene end by 3 bases; junction bases not matched to a gene: 2. CDR3 size: 14 residues. The DNA for the CDR3 is TGTGCCAGCAGCTGGACAGGGGGGAAAGAGACCCAGTACTTC. Translation gives CASSWTGGKETQYF. Looking up the rest from reference TRBV7-2 and TRBJ2-5 gives the full variable domain: GAGVSQSPSNKVTEKGKDVELRCDPISGHTALYWYRQSLGQGLEFLIYFQGNSAPDKSGLPSDRFSAERTGGSVSTLTIQRTQQEDSAVYLCASSWTGGKETQYFGPGTRLLVL.

This clonotype appeared a few times. The chain is built from TRBV5-1 and TRBJ2-5, with 7 bases lining up with TRBD1. Trimming removed 4 bases from V and 4 bases from J; junction bases left unmatched: 7. The CDR3 contains 14 residues. Looked up from germline, CDR1 is SGHRS and CDR2 is YFSETQ. CDR3 sequence (DNA): TGCGCCAGCAGCCCCGGACAGGTACCAGAGACCCAGTACTTC. Translated, it gives CASSPGQVPETQYF.

The rearrangement uses TRBV18 and TRBJ1-5, with a tentative D call TRBD1 (5 bases). The V gene lost 1 base and the J gene lost 0 bases, with 10 bases spanning the gap. Per germline, CDR1 KGHSH and CDR2 LQKENI. The CDR3 consists of 16 residues. CDR3 sequence: CASSPQTAYSNQPQHF. The CDR3 DNA reads TGTGCCAGCTCACCACAGACAGCTTATAGCAATCAGCCCCAGCATTTT.

The genes are TRBV15 and TRBJ2-1; 8 bases match TRBD2. This CDR3 has 19 residues. V lost 0 bases, J lost 0 bases, and 10 bases stayed unmatched. The germline gives CDR1 LNHNV, CDR2 YYDKDF (reference sequence). CDR3 residues: CATSREKTSAVSSYNEQFF. DNA for the CDR3: TGTGCCACCAGCAGAGAGAAGACTAGCGCGGTAAGCTCCTACAATGAGCAGTTCTTC.

This clonotype was picked up many times. The J gene is TRBJ1-1, the V gene TRBV7-9; D possibly corresponds to TRBD1 (5 bases). Between the trimmed V and J ends, which lost 5 bases and 5 bases, there was a span of 15 bases. The germline gives CDR1 SEHNR, CDR2 FQNEAQ (reference sequence). This CDR3 has 14 residues. CDR3 amino acids: CASSPPGARTEAFF. The CDR3 coding sequence is TGTGCCAGCAGCCCCCCCGGGGCGAGGACTGAAGCTTTCTTT.

This clonotype showed up just a few times. The chain links TRBV7-9 to TRBJ1-2; no clear D. This CDR3 region has 12 residues. V lost 5 bases and J lost 3, with 7 bases in between. Germline CDR1 and CDR2: SEHNR and FQNEAQ (reference sequence). The CDR3 coding sequence is TGTGCCAGCAGCCCGGAGGACTATGGCTACACCTTC. Its translation is CASSPEDYGYTF.

The chain recombines TRBV20-1 with TRBJ2-7; 12 bases are a match to TRBD2. The length of the CDR3 is 16 residues. Germline V lookup: CDR1 DFQATT, CDR2 SNEGSKA (reference sequence). Losses at the gene ends were 0 bases for V and 2 bases for J; bases not matched to a gene: 5. The CDR3 DNA reads TGCAGTGCTAGAGATCAGACTAGCGGGAGTCCCTACGAGCAGTACTTC. It codes for CSARDQTSGSPYEQYF.

The V and J genes are TRBV28 and TRBJ1-6; D not certain. The V gene's germline CDR1 is MDHEN and CDR2 SYDVKM. V was clipped by 11 bases and J by 0 bases, with 14 bases between them. The CDR3 is 15 amino acids. The CDR3 protein is CAGQALTSYNSPLHF. The CDR3 nucleotides read TGTGCCGGCCAAGCCCTCACCTCCTATAATTCACCCCTCCACTTT. Full variable domain (rest looked up from reference TRBV28 and TRBJ1-6): DVKVTQSSRYLVKRTGEKVFLECVQDMDHENMFWYRQDPGLGLRLIYFSYDVKMKEKGDIPEGYSVSREKKERFSLILESASTNQTSMYLCAGQALTSYNSPLHFGNGTRLTVT.

The rearrangement uses TRBV27 and TRBJ2-4; D gene unclear. The length of the CDR3 is 15 residues. V lost 6 bases and J 0 bases, leaving 12 bases between the germline ends. The V gene's germline CDR1 is MNHEY and CDR2 SMNVEV (reference sequence). The CDR3 nucleotides are TGTGCCAGCAGCCCCAAGGGTATAGCCAAAAACATTCAGTACTTC. Translation: CASSPKGIAKNIQYF.

The J gene is TRBJ2-1, the V gene TRBV11-1; 13 nucleotides line up with TRBD2. After removal of 2 bases from V and 7 bases from J, the junction contained 8 bases not matched to a gene. Germline CDR1 reads SGHAT; CDR2 reads FQDESV (reference sequence). The CDR3 has 17 residues. DNA for the CDR3: TGTGCCAGCAGCTTATTTAGCGGGACTAGCGGGACGAATGAGCAGTTCTTC. Amino acids: CASSLFSGTSGTNEQFF. Together with reference TRBV11-1 and TRBJ2-1, the CDR3 gives the full variable domain: EAEVAQSPRYKITEKSQAVAFWCDPISGHATLYWYRQILGQGPELLVQFQDESVVDDSQLPKDRFSAERLKGVDSTLKIQPAELGDSAMYLCASSLFSGTSGTNEQFFGPGTRLTVL.

A word on this clonotype: This may come from a read error, since a much larger clone is one base off. The rearrangement links TRBV4-2 to TRBJ2-1; TRBD2 matches at 11 bases. After removal of 3 bases from V and 3 bases from J, the junction contained 1 base not matched to a gene. CDR3 length equals 15 residues. Germline CDR1 LGHNA, CDR2 YNFKEQ. The CDR3 reads CASSHLAGGYNEQFF. For the CDR3, the DNA is TGTGCCAGCAGCCACCTAGCGGGAGGCTACAATGAGCAGTTCTTC.

This chain connects TRBV20-1 to TRBJ2-7; D gene unclear. Germline CDR1 reads DFQATT; CDR2 reads SNEGSKA (reference sequence). This CDR3 is 12 amino acids long. V lost 1 base and J lost 3, with 7 bases in between. CDR3 sequence (DNA): TGCAGTGCTAGAGTCCCCGGCTACGAGCAGTACTTC. Protein sequence: CSARVPGYEQYF.

This chain joins TRBV27 and TRBJ2-1; 10 bases agree with TRBD2. CDR3 length: 14 residues. V shed 3 bases, J shed 11 bases, and the junction held 7 bases outside the gene matches. CDR1 MNHEY and CDR2 SMNVEV come from the germline V gene (reference sequence). This chain's CDR3 is CASSLIAGGRKQFF. DNA of the CDR3: TGTGCCAGCAGTTTGATAGCGGGGGGCCGAAAGCAGTTCTTC.

The chain joins TRBV2 to TRBJ2-7, with D tentatively TRBD1 (6 bases). CDR3 length: 14 amino acids. V was trimmed by 2 bases and J by 4 bases, leaving 12 bases between them. CDR1 SNHLY and CDR2 FYNNEI come from the germline V gene. The CDR3 reads CASSEFGGRYEQYF. CDR3 nucleotides: TGTGCCAGCAGTGAATTTGGGGGCAGGTACGAGCAGTACTTC.